One and the same sample provided the 11 T cell receptor beta chains below, sequenced in a study of blood T cell repertoires in COVID-19 (dated by TCRdb to 2018 to 2021). The library relied on the immunoSEQ multiplex PCR assay. Imported from immuneACCESS, the table was reduced by TCRdb to in-frame sequences with V and J called. These copies leave out some clones; in studies compared against another copy, an unresolved V gene accounts for under half, and the cause of the remainder is not known. A total of under 40,000 clones appear in this sample, roughly 90% of them only once. The top ten constitute 35% to 50% of the sample. The sample consisted of peripheral blood. The source is a man between 60 and 75 years old with active or convalescent COVID-19.

The chain is built from TRBV6-1 and TRBJ2-7, with 7 bases identical to TRBD2. Germline-derived CDR1 and CDR2 are MNHNS and SASEGT. V trimming: 9 bases; J trimming: 0 bases; junction bases outside the gene matches: 11. The CDR3 consists of 15 residues. The DNA for the CDR3 is TGTGCCAGTTCAGATAGCGGGCGGATCTCCTACGAGCAGTACTTC. Amino acids: CASSDSGRISYEQYF.

This clone was observed a handful of times. The chain employs TRBV5-8 and TRBJ2-2, with D perhaps TRBD2 (5 bases). This CDR3 has 13 amino acids. V lost 4 bases and J lost 11, with 15 bases in between. From germline, CDR1 is SGHTS and CDR2 YDEGEE. CDR3 DNA sequence: TGTGCCAGCAGCCAAAACCGGGGAACAGAGCTGTTTTTT. As protein: CASSQNRGTELFF.

The chain is built from TRBV6-5 and TRBJ2-2; 7 nucleotides match TRBD1. This CDR3 comprises 15 residues. Per the germline V gene, CDR1 is MNHEY and CDR2 is SVGAGI. The V gene end was trimmed by 5 bases and the J gene end by 3 bases; junction bases not matched to a gene: 6. The CDR3 DNA is TGTGCCAGCAGTCTCGGTGACAGGGACACCGGGGAGCTGTTTTTT. It codes for CASSLGDRDTGELFF.

The chain links TRBV7-2 to TRBJ2-7; no firm D call. Per germline, CDR1 SGHTA and CDR2 FQGNSA. V was cut by 6 bases and J by 6 bases, with 15 bases left in between. The CDR3 is made up of 13 amino acids. CDR3 DNA sequence: TGTGCCAGCAGTCCCCCCACATCGTTCGAGCAGTACTTC. It codes for CASSPPTSFEQYF. Variable domain in full (rest from reference TRBV7-2 and TRBJ2-7): GAGVSQSPSNKVTEKGKDVELRCDPISGHTALYWYRQSLGQGLEFLIYFQGNSAPDKSGLPSDRFSAERTGGSVSTLTIQRTQQEDSAVYLCASSPPTSFEQYFGPGTRLTVT.

This sequence joins TRBV12-3 or TRBV12-4 and TRBJ1-5; D unresolved. The CDR3 runs to 13 residues. V was trimmed by 7 bases and J by 4 bases, leaving 11 bases between them. CDR3 bases: TGTGCCAGCACCCCACGGACTAATCAGCCCCAGCATTTT. It specifies CASTPRTNQPQHF.

The chain couples TRBV9 to TRBJ1-6; D gene uncertain. Trimming removed 0 bases from V and 5 bases from J, with 3 bases in between. CDR1 SGDLS and CDR2 YYNGEE come from the germline V gene. This CDR3 region has 13 residues. In nucleotides, the CDR3 is TGTGCCAGCAGCGTAGCGGATAATTCACCCCTCCACTTT. Its protein is CASSVADNSPLHF.

V gene TRBV5-4 combines with J gene TRBJ2-1; TRBD2 aligns across 8 bases. After removal of 1 base from V and 8 bases from J, the junction contained 8 bases not matched to a gene. The CDR3 loop spans 15 amino acids. CDR1 SGHNT and CDR2 YYREEE come from the germline V gene (reference sequence). CDR3 protein: CASSLIIAGSHEQFF. CDR3 sequence (DNA): TGTGCCAGCAGCTTGATCATAGCGGGGTCCCATGAGCAGTTCTTC.

The rearrangement links TRBV27 to TRBJ1-1; 10 nucleotides line up with TRBD1. This CDR3 has 16 residues. V shed 10 bases and J 5 bases; nucleotides not matched to a gene: 16. CDR1 and CDR2 from the germline V gene are MNHEY and SMNVEV (reference sequence). The CDR3 sequence: CATVRPPGQGITEAFF. The CDR3 region has the DNA TGTGCCACCGTACGTCCACCGGGACAGGGGATTACTGAAGCTTTCTTT.

V usage is TRBV4-1 and J usage is TRBJ2-7, with 11 bases lining up with TRBD2. The germline CDR1 and CDR2 sequences are MGHRA and YSYEKL. The V gene end was trimmed by 0 bases and the J gene end by 2 bases; junction bases not matched to a gene: 6. The CDR3 extends over 17 amino acids. CDR3 protein: CASSQENSGRAAYEQYF. The CDR3 DNA sequence: TGCGCCAGCAGCCAAGAAAATAGCGGGAGGGCAGCCTACGAGCAGTACTTC.

The chain employs TRBV4-3 and TRBJ2-1; 9 bases are shared with TRBD1. Trimming at V came to 2 bases and at J to 9 bases, leaving 11 bases not matched to a gene. The CDR3 has 16 residues. Germline V gives CDR1 LGHNA, CDR2 YSLEER. Written as DNA, the CDR3 is TGCGCCAGCAGCCAATGGTGGGGACAGGGCTACCGTGAGCAGTTCTTC. Its translation: CASSQWWGQGYREQFF.

The chain joins TRBV18 to TRBJ2-3; the match to TRBD2 covers 12 bases. Germline-derived CDR1 and CDR2 are KGHSH and LQKENI. The ends lost 3 bases at V and 6 bases at J; junction bases unmatched: 4. The CDR3 spans 15 residues. The CDR3 DNA follows: TGTGCCAGCTCACCGACTAGCGGGGGAACTGATACGCAGTATTTT. Its protein product is CASSPTSGGTDTQYF.